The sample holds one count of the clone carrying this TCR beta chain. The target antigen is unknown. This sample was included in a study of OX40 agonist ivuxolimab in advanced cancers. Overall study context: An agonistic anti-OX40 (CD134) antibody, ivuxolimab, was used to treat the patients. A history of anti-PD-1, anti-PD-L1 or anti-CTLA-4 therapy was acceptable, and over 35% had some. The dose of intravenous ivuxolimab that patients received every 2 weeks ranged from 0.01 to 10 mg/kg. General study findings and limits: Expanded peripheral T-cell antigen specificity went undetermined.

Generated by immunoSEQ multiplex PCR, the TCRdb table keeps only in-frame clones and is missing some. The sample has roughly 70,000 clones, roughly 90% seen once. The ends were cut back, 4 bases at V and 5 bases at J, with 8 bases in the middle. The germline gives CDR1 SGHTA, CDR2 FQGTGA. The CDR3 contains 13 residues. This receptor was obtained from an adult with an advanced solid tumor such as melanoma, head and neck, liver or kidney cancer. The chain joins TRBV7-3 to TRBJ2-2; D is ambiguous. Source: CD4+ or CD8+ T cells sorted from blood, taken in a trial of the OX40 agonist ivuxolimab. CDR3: CASSYGGTGELFF. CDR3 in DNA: TGTGCCAGCAGCTACGGTGGAACCGGGGAGCTGTTTTTT.